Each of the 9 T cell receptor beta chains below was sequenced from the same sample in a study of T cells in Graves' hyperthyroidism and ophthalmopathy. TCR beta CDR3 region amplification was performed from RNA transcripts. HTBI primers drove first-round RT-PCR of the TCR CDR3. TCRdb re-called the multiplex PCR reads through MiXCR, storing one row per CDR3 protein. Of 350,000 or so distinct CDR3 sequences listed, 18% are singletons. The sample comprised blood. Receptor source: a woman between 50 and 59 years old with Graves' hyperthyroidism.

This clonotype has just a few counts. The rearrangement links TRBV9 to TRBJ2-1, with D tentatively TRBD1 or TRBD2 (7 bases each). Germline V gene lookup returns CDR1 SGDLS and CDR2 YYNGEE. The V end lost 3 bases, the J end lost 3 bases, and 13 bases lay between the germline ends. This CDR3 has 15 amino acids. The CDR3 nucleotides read TGTGCCAGCAGCGGGGAGGGGGCCTTCTACAATGAGCAGTTCTTC. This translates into CASSGEGAFYNEQFF.

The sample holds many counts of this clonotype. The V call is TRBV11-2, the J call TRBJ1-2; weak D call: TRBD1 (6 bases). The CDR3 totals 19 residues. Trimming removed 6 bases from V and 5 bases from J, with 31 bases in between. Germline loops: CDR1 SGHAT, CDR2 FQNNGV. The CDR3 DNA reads TGTGCCAGCAGTCGTTTAAATACCTGGGGACATCAGACGGGGTATGGCTACACCTTC. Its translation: CASSRLNTWGHQTGYGYTF.

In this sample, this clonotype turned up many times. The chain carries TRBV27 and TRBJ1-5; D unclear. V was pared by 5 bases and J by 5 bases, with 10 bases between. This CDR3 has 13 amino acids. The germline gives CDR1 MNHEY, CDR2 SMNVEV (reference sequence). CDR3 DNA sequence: TGTGCCAGCAGTCCCAGTTACTATCAGCCCCAGCATTTT. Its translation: CASSPSYYQPQHF.

CDR3 amino acids: CASNQQNAQETQYF. In DNA form, the CDR3 reads TGTGCCAGCAATCAGCAGAATGCACAAGAGACCCAGTACTTC. The chain couples TRBV13 to TRBJ2-5; D is undetermined. This CDR3 is built from 14 residues. Germline loops: CDR1 PRHDT, CDR2 FYEKMQ (reference sequence). V dropped 7 bases and J dropped 2 bases, with 14 bases sitting between them.

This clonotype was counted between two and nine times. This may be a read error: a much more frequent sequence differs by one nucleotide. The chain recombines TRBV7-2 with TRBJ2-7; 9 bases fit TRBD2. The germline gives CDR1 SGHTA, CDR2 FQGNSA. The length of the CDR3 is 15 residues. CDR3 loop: CAGSLDRGRDYEQYF. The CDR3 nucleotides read TGTGCCGGCAGCTTAGATCGCGGGAGGGACTACGAGCAGTACTTC. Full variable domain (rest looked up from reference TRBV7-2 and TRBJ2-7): GAGVSQSPSNKVTEKGKDVELRCDPISGHTALYWYRQSLGQGLEFLIYFQGNSAPDKSGLPSDRFSAERTGGSVSTLTIQRTQQEDSAVYLCAGSLDRGRDYEQYFGPGTRLTVT.

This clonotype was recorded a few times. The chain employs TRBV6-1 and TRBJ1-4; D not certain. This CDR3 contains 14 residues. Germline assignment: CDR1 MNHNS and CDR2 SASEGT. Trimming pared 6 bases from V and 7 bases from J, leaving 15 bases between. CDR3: CASSPGFVGEKLFF. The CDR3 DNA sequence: TGTGCCAGCAGCCCAGGATTCGTGGGTGAAAAACTGTTTTTT.

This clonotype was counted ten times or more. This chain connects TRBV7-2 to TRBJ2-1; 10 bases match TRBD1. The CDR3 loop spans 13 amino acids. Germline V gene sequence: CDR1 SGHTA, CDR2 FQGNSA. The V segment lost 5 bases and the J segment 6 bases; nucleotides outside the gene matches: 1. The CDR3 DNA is TGTGCCAGCAGCCGGACAGGGGGCAATGAGCAGTTCTTC. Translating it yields CASSRTGGNEQFF.

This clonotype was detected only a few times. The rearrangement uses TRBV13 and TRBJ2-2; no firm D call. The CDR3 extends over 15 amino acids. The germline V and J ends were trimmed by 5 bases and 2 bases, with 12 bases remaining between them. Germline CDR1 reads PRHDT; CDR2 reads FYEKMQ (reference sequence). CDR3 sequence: CASSRGPYNTGELFF. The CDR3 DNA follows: TGTGCCAGCAGCCGTGGTCCTTATAACACCGGGGAGCTGTTTTTT.

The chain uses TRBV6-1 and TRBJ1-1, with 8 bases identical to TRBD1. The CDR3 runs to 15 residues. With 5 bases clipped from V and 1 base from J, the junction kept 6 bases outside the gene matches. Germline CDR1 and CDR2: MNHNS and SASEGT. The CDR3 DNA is TGTGCCAGCAGTCCAGGGGGCCAGAAGAACACTGAAGCTTTCTTT. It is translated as CASSPGGQKNTEAFF.